This T cell receptor beta chain was profiled in a study of molecular identifiers for immune sequencing clone quantification. Bulk TCR libraries used previously described methods and listed TCR primers. TCRdb passed the PCR reads through MiXCR, listing each CDR3 protein once. Of around 470,000 distinct CDR3 sequences listed, 20% to 25% are singletons. Libraries for naive CD8 T cells, which were made from roughly 21,000 to 960,000 sorted cells, drew on 10%, 30% or 50% of the RNA. In regard to this clonotype: The target antigen is unknown.

V was cut by 10 bases and J by 8 bases, with 12 bases left in between. Germline assignment: CDR1 SEHNR and CDR2 FQNEAQ (reference sequence). The CDR3 is 11 amino acids. Study results and caveats: Over 99% of effector molecules, yet under 1% of naive-cell molecules, were held by clones above 20 RNA copies.

The clonotype comes from a human donor in good health. Some libraries in this study had Jurkat cell RNA spiked in. This chain joins TRBV7-9 and TRBJ2-1; possible D gene TRBD1, 6 bases. Sample: naive CD8+ T cells from blood, with Jurkat cell RNA spiked in. Described subset: FACS-sorted CD8+CD4-CCR7+CD45RA+ naive T cells. The CDR3 sequence: CATSGADEQFF. The CDR3 DNA follows: TGTGCCACCTCAGGGGCCGATGAGCAGTTCTTC.